This T cell receptor (beta chain) was found in a study of CD8 T cells in Susac syndrome. This CDR3 is 13 amino acids long. V was clipped by 9 bases and J by 4 bases; unmatched bases: 7. The germline gives CDR1 LNHDA, CDR2 SQIVND (reference sequence). Reverse transcription of roughly 0.45 to 1 ug RNA used random hexamers. TCRdb processed the immunoSEQ multiplex PCR reads anew with MiXCR; each CDR3 protein has one entry. The sample yields some 200,000 distinct CDR3 sequences, 90% to 96% seen once. Sequencing input: CD4+ T cells from PBMCs. The clonotype comes from a human donor with Susac syndrome. The chain recombines TRBV19 with TRBJ2-7; 9 nucleotides match TRBD1. CDR3 sequence: CASTGTGTYEQYF. CDR3 bases: TGTGCCAGCACCGGGACAGGGACTTACGAGCAGTACTTC.